The rows below give T cell receptor beta chains drawn from one sample of a study of cytomegalovirus exposure and HLA in healthy donors. Some clones are missing from TCRdb's copy, which holds only in-frame ones; the method was immunoSEQ multiplex PCR. The sample consists of about 170,000 clones, roughly 70% of them appearing once. The source material was PBMCs. These receptors all come from a girl aged 5-17 years in good health and CMV-seronegative. Each CDR3 is given with its conserved first and last residue. Each record gives: CDR3 DNA, CDR3 protein, J gene, D gene, clone size, V gene. The D gene is left open where the match is weak. A row's size may be missing; if present it is once, few, many or a size class.

cdr3_nt: TGTGCCAGCACGGAGGCCGGGGAGCTGTTTTTT; cdr3_aa: CASTEAGELFF; j_call: TRBJ2-2; d_call: .; clone_size: .; v_call: TRBV2
cdr3_nt: TGCGCCAGCAGCTTGGCCAGAGACAGGACTAACTATGGCTACACCTTC; cdr3_aa: CASSLARDRTNYGYTF; j_call: TRBJ1-2; d_call: .; clone_size: .; v_call: TRBV5-1
cdr3_nt: TGTGCCAGCAGCTCAACAAGGGGGGGAAATGGCTACACCTTC; cdr3_aa: CASSSTRGGNGYTF; j_call: TRBJ1-2; d_call: .; clone_size: once; v_call: TRBV9
cdr3_nt: TGTGCCAGCAGCGCCCCAGGGGTCTATGGCTACACCTTC; cdr3_aa: CASSAPGVYGYTF; j_call: TRBJ1-2; d_call: .; clone_size: few; v_call: TRBV9
cdr3_nt: TGTGCCAGCAGTGCGGGGACAGGGAGTGATGAAAAACTGTTTTTT; cdr3_aa: CASSAGTGSDEKLFF; j_call: TRBJ1-4; d_call: TRBD1; clone_size: .; v_call: TRBV6-1
cdr3_nt: TGCGCCAGCAGCTTCGACAGCGACTTCCAAGAGACCCAGTACTTC; cdr3_aa: CASSFDSDFQETQYF; j_call: TRBJ2-5; d_call: .; clone_size: .; v_call: TRBV5-1
cdr3_nt: TGCGCCAGCAGCTTACGGACTAGCGGGGGGCCAAACACCGGGGAGCTGTTTTTT; cdr3_aa: CASSLRTSGGPNTGELFF; j_call: TRBJ2-2; d_call: TRBD2; clone_size: .; v_call: TRBV5-1
cdr3_nt: TGTGCCAGCAGCTTGGAACTGGGCCCGAGCACCGGGGAGCTGTTTTTT; cdr3_aa: CASSLELGPSTGELFF; j_call: TRBJ2-2; d_call: .; clone_size: .; v_call: TRBV5-4
cdr3_nt: TGTGCCAGCAGCCGACGGACAGGTTTTAACACTGAAGCTTTCTTT; cdr3_aa: CASSRRTGFNTEAFF; j_call: TRBJ1-1; d_call: TRBD1; clone_size: .; v_call: TRBV14
cdr3_nt: TGTGCCAGCTCGGCCGGGGAGGGGACAGGGCAGTACGAGCAGTACTTC; cdr3_aa: CASSAGEGTGQYEQYF; j_call: TRBJ2-7; d_call: TRBD1; clone_size: .; v_call: TRBV7-9
cdr3_nt: TGTGCCAGCTCAATTGCGGTGTGGTACACCTTC; cdr3_aa: CASSIAVWYTF; j_call: TRBJ1-2; d_call: .; clone_size: few; v_call: TRBV18
cdr3_nt: TGTGCCAGCAGCGACCCCAGGGTTGAGGCCAAAAACATTCAGTACTTC; cdr3_aa: CASSDPRVEAKNIQYF; j_call: TRBJ2-4; d_call: .; clone_size: .; v_call: TRBV5-4
cdr3_nt: TGTGCCAGCAGCTCCGCGGAAAAACCCCAGCATTTT; cdr3_aa: CASSSAEKPQHF; j_call: TRBJ1-5; d_call: .; clone_size: .; v_call: TRBV6-5
cdr3_nt: TGCAGCTATAGGACAGGGGGGCACGAGCAGTACTTC; cdr3_aa: CSYRTGGHEQYF; j_call: TRBJ2-7; d_call: TRBD1; clone_size: few; v_call: TRBV29-1
cdr3_nt: TGTGCCAGTACCCCGACTAGCGGGGGCCCCCGACCTTACAATGAGCAGTTCTTC; cdr3_aa: CASTPTSGGPRPYNEQFF; j_call: TRBJ2-1; d_call: TRBD2; clone_size: .; v_call: TRBV19
cdr3_nt: TGTGCCAGCAGTACAGGGGGGACTGAAGCTTTCTTT; cdr3_aa: CASSTGGTEAFF; j_call: TRBJ1-1; d_call: TRBD1; clone_size: .; v_call: TRBV28
cdr3_nt: TGTGCCATCAGTGAGACAGAGAACACTGAAGCTTTCTTT; cdr3_aa: CAISETENTEAFF; j_call: TRBJ1-1; d_call: .; clone_size: few; v_call: TRBV10-3
cdr3_nt: TGTGCCAGCGGCGGGGTACAGCCCCAGCATTTT; cdr3_aa: CASGGVQPQHF; j_call: TRBJ1-5; d_call: .; clone_size: .; v_call: TRBV6-1
cdr3_nt: TGTGCCAGCAGTTACCTGGGACAGGGGTCGAATGAGCAGTTCTTC; cdr3_aa: CASSYLGQGSNEQFF; j_call: TRBJ2-1; d_call: TRBD1; clone_size: .; v_call: TRBV6-5
cdr3_nt: TGTGCCAGCAGTTTATTCGGGGATGCAACTAATGAAAAACTGTTTTTT; cdr3_aa: CASSLFGDATNEKLFF; j_call: TRBJ1-4; d_call: .; clone_size: .; v_call: TRBV27
cdr3_nt: TGTGCCAGTAGTATCAGGACACGAGATCAGCCCCAGCATTTT; cdr3_aa: CASSIRTRDQPQHF; j_call: TRBJ1-5; d_call: .; clone_size: .; v_call: TRBV19
cdr3_nt: TGTGCCAGCAGCTTACCGGGACAGGGTGGCTACACCTTC; cdr3_aa: CASSLPGQGGYTF; j_call: TRBJ1-2; d_call: TRBD1; clone_size: .; v_call: TRBV7-2
cdr3_nt: TGTGCCAGCAGACCCCTAGCGGACCCTTTCTACGAGCAGTACTTC; cdr3_aa: CASRPLADPFYEQYF; j_call: TRBJ2-7; d_call: TRBD2; clone_size: .; v_call: TRBV2
cdr3_nt: TGCGCCAGCAGCTTGCAATACGAGGGGGACTACGAGCAGTACTTC; cdr3_aa: CASSLQYEGDYEQYF; j_call: TRBJ2-7; d_call: .; clone_size: .; v_call: TRBV5-1
cdr3_nt: TGCGCCAGCAGCGACGGGACAGCAAGCACAGATACGCAGTATTTT; cdr3_aa: CASSDGTASTDTQYF; j_call: TRBJ2-3; d_call: TRBD1; clone_size: .; v_call: TRBV5-1
cdr3_nt: TGTGCCAGCAGTGAATGGCAGGGCAATCAGCCCCAGCATTTT; cdr3_aa: CASSEWQGNQPQHF; j_call: TRBJ1-5; d_call: .; clone_size: .; v_call: TRBV6-1
cdr3_nt: TGTGCCAGCAGGGGCCTTGGGACAATCGGCGACGAGCAGTACTTC; cdr3_aa: CASRGLGTIGDEQYF; j_call: TRBJ2-7; d_call: .; clone_size: .; v_call: TRBV6-1
cdr3_nt: TGTGCCAGCAGTGAGGAGGGACAGGGAGGCACTGAAGCTTTCTTT; cdr3_aa: CASSEEGQGGTEAFF; j_call: TRBJ1-1; d_call: TRBD1; clone_size: .; v_call: TRBV6-1
cdr3_nt: TGTGCCAGCAGAGTACAGGGCGCCGGTTCACCCCTCCACTTT; cdr3_aa: CASRVQGAGSPLHF; j_call: TRBJ1-6; d_call: .; clone_size: few; v_call: TRBV2
cdr3_nt: TGTGCCAGCAGCAACAGAACAGGGGATTTTTTTCAGCCCCAGCATTTT; cdr3_aa: CASSNRTGDFFQPQHF; j_call: TRBJ1-5; d_call: .; clone_size: .; v_call: TRBV21-1
cdr3_nt: TGCAGCGTTTTGGGCCGACAGACATACAGCCCCCGGGACTCTTACGAGCAGTACTTC; cdr3_aa: CSVLGRQTYSPRDSYEQYF; j_call: TRBJ2-7; d_call: .; clone_size: few; v_call: TRBV29-1
cdr3_nt: TGTGCCAGCAGCTTAGCGGGGGGGACAGGGGGCGGCTACACCTTC; cdr3_aa: CASSLAGGTGGGYTF; j_call: TRBJ1-2; d_call: TRBD1; clone_size: .; v_call: TRBV7-2
cdr3_nt: TGCAGCGTTTGCAGGGGGGCCAACACTGAAGCTTTCTTT; cdr3_aa: CSVCRGANTEAFF; j_call: TRBJ1-1; d_call: TRBD1; clone_size: .; v_call: TRBV29-1
cdr3_nt: TGTGCCAGCAACCCAATAGTAGCTATCCATCAGCCCCAGCATTTT; cdr3_aa: CASNPIVAIHQPQHF; j_call: TRBJ1-5; d_call: .; clone_size: .; v_call: TRBV6-1
cdr3_nt: TGTGCCAGCAGCCCCGAGGGTCCTAGCGGGGGAACAGATACGCAGTATTTT; cdr3_aa: CASSPEGPSGGTDTQYF; j_call: TRBJ2-3; d_call: TRBD2; clone_size: .; v_call: TRBV7-3
cdr3_nt: TGTGCCAGCGGCTCCCCGGCTAGGAACACTGAAGCTTTCTTT; cdr3_aa: CASGSPARNTEAFF; j_call: TRBJ1-1; d_call: .; clone_size: .; v_call: TRBV6-5
cdr3_nt: TGTGCCAGCAGCGGAGGTCTTTCCGGGAGAGAAAATTCACCCCTCCACTTT; cdr3_aa: CASSGGLSGRENSPLHF; j_call: TRBJ1-6; d_call: .; clone_size: .; v_call: TRBV9
cdr3_nt: TGTGCCAGCAGCTTTCAGGGGAGCAATCAGCCCCAGCATTTT; cdr3_aa: CASSFQGSNQPQHF; j_call: TRBJ1-5; d_call: .; clone_size: .; v_call: TRBV13
cdr3_nt: TGTGCCAGCAACCTCGGGACAAATTCACCCCTCCACTTT; cdr3_aa: CASNLGTNSPLHF; j_call: TRBJ1-6; d_call: .; clone_size: .; v_call: TRBV6-1
cdr3_nt: TGCGCCAGCAGCTTGGAGGGGATGGCTGAAGCTTTCTTT; cdr3_aa: CASSLEGMAEAFF; j_call: TRBJ1-1; d_call: .; clone_size: .; v_call: TRBV5-1
cdr3_nt: TGTGCCACCAGCAGGGAGGTCCGCAATCAGCCCCAGCATTTT; cdr3_aa: CATSREVRNQPQHF; j_call: TRBJ1-5; d_call: .; clone_size: .; v_call: TRBV15
cdr3_nt: TGTGCCAGCAGCTTTCGGCGGGGGGTGGCAGATACGCAGTATTTT; cdr3_aa: CASSFRRGVADTQYF; j_call: TRBJ2-3; d_call: TRBD2; clone_size: .; v_call: TRBV5-6
cdr3_nt: TGTGCCAGCAGCGTAGGTAGCGGGGTCCTTTGGGAGCTGTTTTTT; cdr3_aa: CASSVGSGVLWELFF; j_call: TRBJ2-2; d_call: TRBD2; clone_size: .; v_call: TRBV9
cdr3_nt: TGTGCCAGCAGCTTAGCGGGGAGGCAGTATTTT; cdr3_aa: CASSLAGRQYF; j_call: TRBJ2-3; d_call: .; clone_size: .; v_call: TRBV7-3
cdr3_nt: TGTGCCAGCAGCTTAGCGGCCAGACAGGGGCGCGAAGAGACCCAGTACTTC; cdr3_aa: CASSLAARQGREETQYF; j_call: TRBJ2-5; d_call: TRBD1; clone_size: .; v_call: TRBV7-9
cdr3_nt: TGTGCCTGGGCAGAAAACCAGATTAGCGGGGGGGCAAACACAGATACGCAGTATTTT; cdr3_aa: CAWAENQISGGANTDTQYF; j_call: TRBJ2-3; d_call: TRBD2; clone_size: .; v_call: TRBV30
cdr3_nt: TGTGCCACCAGCAGATTACCCGGGGACGAGCAGTACTTC; cdr3_aa: CATSRLPGDEQYF; j_call: TRBJ2-7; d_call: .; clone_size: .; v_call: TRBV15
cdr3_nt: TGCAGCGTTGGGGTAGGGAGGAACACCGGGGAGCTGTTTTTT; cdr3_aa: CSVGVGRNTGELFF; j_call: TRBJ2-2; d_call: .; clone_size: .; v_call: TRBV29-1
cdr3_nt: TGTGCCAGCAGTGAAGCCCCCACGGATGAGCAGTTCTTC; cdr3_aa: CASSEAPTDEQFF; j_call: TRBJ2-1; d_call: .; clone_size: .; v_call: TRBV6-1
cdr3_nt: TGCGCCAGCAGTCCCCGAGGGATGAACACTGAAGCTTTCTTT; cdr3_aa: CASSPRGMNTEAFF; j_call: TRBJ1-1; d_call: .; clone_size: .; v_call: TRBV10-1
cdr3_nt: TGTGCCAGCAGCGTGGCAGCGGGGGGCAGTGGATTCTACAATGAGCAGTTCTTC; cdr3_aa: CASSVAAGGSGFYNEQFF; j_call: TRBJ2-1; d_call: TRBD2; clone_size: .; v_call: TRBV13
cdr3_nt: TGTGCCAGCAGTGAAAGGTTGCCAGGGGTTGAAGGGGAGCCCCAGCATTTT; cdr3_aa: CASSERLPGVEGEPQHF; j_call: TRBJ1-5; d_call: .; clone_size: .; v_call: TRBV2
cdr3_nt: TGTGCCAGCAGCTTGGGGACTAGCCCCCAAGAGACCCAGTACTTC; cdr3_aa: CASSLGTSPQETQYF; j_call: TRBJ2-5; d_call: TRBD2; clone_size: .; v_call: TRBV5-4
cdr3_nt: TGTGCCAGTAGTAAGACTAGCGGACCCTACAATGAGCAGTTCTTC; cdr3_aa: CASSKTSGPYNEQFF; j_call: TRBJ2-1; d_call: TRBD2; clone_size: few; v_call: TRBV19
cdr3_nt: TGTGCCCCTCCAAATAGTGCGGGACAGGTTATATACGGCTACACCTTC; cdr3_aa: CAPPNSAGQVIYGYTF; j_call: TRBJ1-2; d_call: TRBD1; clone_size: .; v_call: TRBV19
cdr3_nt: TGTGCCAGCAACGAACAGGGACCAGGGGAGCAGTTCTTC; cdr3_aa: CASNEQGPGEQFF; j_call: TRBJ2-1; d_call: .; clone_size: .; v_call: TRBV5-6
cdr3_nt: TGTGCCAGCAGGGGACTAGCGGGGGGCTACACAGATACGCAGTATTTT; cdr3_aa: CASRGLAGGYTDTQYF; j_call: TRBJ2-3; d_call: TRBD2; clone_size: .; v_call: TRBV2
cdr3_nt: TGTGCCAGCAGCCAAGAACTAGCGGGGGGATCGGAGACCCAGTACTTC; cdr3_aa: CASSQELAGGSETQYF; j_call: TRBJ2-5; d_call: TRBD2; clone_size: .; v_call: TRBV4-2